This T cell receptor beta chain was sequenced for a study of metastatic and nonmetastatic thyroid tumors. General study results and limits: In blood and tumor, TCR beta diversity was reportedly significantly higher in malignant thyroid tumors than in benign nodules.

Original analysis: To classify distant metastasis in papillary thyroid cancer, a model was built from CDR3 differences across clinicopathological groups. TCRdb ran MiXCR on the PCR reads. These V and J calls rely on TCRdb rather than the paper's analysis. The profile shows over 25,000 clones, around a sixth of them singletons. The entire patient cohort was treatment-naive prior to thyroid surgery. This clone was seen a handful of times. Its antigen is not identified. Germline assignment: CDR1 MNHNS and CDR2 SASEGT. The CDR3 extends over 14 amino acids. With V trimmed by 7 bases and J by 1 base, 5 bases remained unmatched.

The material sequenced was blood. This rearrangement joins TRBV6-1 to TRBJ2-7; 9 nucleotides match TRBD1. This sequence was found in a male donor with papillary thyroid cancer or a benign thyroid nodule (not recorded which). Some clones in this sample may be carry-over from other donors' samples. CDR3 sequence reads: CASTSGTGSYEQYF. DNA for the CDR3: TGTGCCAGCACCTCCGGGACAGGGTCCTACGAGCAGTACTTC.